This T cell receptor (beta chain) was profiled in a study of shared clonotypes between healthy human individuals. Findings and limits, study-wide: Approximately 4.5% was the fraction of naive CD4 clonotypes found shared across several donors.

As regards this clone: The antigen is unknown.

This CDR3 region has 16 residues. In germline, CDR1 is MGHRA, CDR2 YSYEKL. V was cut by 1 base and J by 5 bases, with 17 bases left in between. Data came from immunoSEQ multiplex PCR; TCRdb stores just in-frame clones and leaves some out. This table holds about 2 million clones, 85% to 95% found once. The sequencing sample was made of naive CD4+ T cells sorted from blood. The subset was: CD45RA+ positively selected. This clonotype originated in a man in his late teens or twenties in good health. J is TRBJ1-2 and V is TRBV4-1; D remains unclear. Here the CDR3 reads CASSQAPEPAAYGYTF. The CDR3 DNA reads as TGCGCCAGCAGCCAAGCCCCGGAGCCGGCAGCTTATGGCTACACCTTC.